This is a list of T cell receptor delta chains from one sample in a study of gamma-delta T cells after stem cell transplantation. TCRdb processed the RT-PCR reads again with the CATT caller. The sample consists of 2,500 or so delta-chain clones, under 25% of them appearing once. Source material: gamma-delta T cells. These receptors were collected from a human donor. It is not recorded whose cells these are; they may come from a transplant donor. Each CDR3 is given with its conserved first and last residue. The order of the fields is clone size, V gene, J gene, D gene, CDR3 protein, CDR3 DNA. The D gene is left open where the match is weak. Expanded clones are given a class, and other clones once, few, many or no size at all.

abundance: NA
v_gene: TRDV1
j_gene: TRDJ1
d_gene: TRDD3
CDR3aa: CALGEMSRLSPYWGFPFRDTDKLIF
CDR3nt: TGTGCTCTTGGGGAAATGTCTAGGCTTTCCCCGTACTGGGGGTTTCCCTTCAGGGACACCGATAAACTCATCTTT

abundance: NA
v_gene: TRDV2
j_gene: TRDJ3
d_gene: TRDD3
CDR3aa: CACDRLGDTLSRSWDTRQMFF
CDR3nt: TGTGCCTGTGACAGACTGGGGGACACTCTTTCCCGCTCCTGGGACACCCGACAGATGTTTTTC

abundance: NA
v_gene: TRDV1
j_gene: TRDJ1
d_gene: NA
CDR3aa: CALGELSPPSLGDFYWGTLKLIF
CDR3nt: TGTGCTCTTGGGGAACTATCCCCCCCTTCCCTGGGAGATTTTTACTGGGGTACACTTAAACTCATCTTT

abundance: NA
v_gene: TRDV1
j_gene: TRDJ1
d_gene: TRDD3
CDR3aa: CALGERWLGDTPFYTDKLIF
CDR3nt: TGTGCTCTTGGGGAACGGTGGCTTGGGGATACGCCATTTTACACCGATAAACTCATCTTT

abundance: NA
v_gene: TRDV1
j_gene: TRDJ1
d_gene: NA
CDR3aa: CALGVQSYTDKLIF
CDR3nt: TGTGCTCTTGGGGTGCAGTCTTACACCGATAAACTCATCTTT

abundance: large
v_gene: TRDV2
j_gene: TRDJ3
d_gene: NA
CDR3aa: CACDTGGSSWDTRQMFF
CDR3nt: TGTGCCTGTGACACCGGGGGGAGCTCCTGGGACACCCGACAGATGTTTTTC

abundance: NA
v_gene: TRDV1
j_gene: TRDJ2
d_gene: TRDD2
CDR3aa: CALGEDGNFLDGRPSSLTAQLFF
CDR3nt: TGTGCTCTTGGGGAAGATGGGAACTTCCTAGATGGGAGACCCTCGTCTTTGACAGCACAACTCTTCTTT

abundance: few
v_gene: TRDV2
j_gene: TRDJ3
d_gene: NA
CDR3aa: CACDTWDTRQMFF
CDR3nt: TGTGCCTGTGACACCTGGGACACCCGCCAGATGTTTTTC

abundance: large
v_gene: TRDV2
j_gene: TRDJ3
d_gene: TRDD3
CDR3aa: CACDRGYWDTRQMFF
CDR3nt: TGTGCCTGTGACAGGGGATATTGGGACACCCGACAGATGTTTTTC

abundance: large
v_gene: TRDV2
j_gene: TRDJ2
d_gene: TRDD3
CDR3aa: CACDTVGDTAQLFF
CDR3nt: TGTGCCTGTGACACCGTGGGGGATACAGCACAACTCTTCTTT

abundance: NA
v_gene: TRDV1
j_gene: TRDJ1
d_gene: TRDD3
CDR3aa: CALEELTLAPGGYTDKLIF
CDR3nt: TGTGCTCTTGAGGAACTAACCCTTGCCCCTGGGGGATACACCGATAAACTCATCTTT

abundance: NA
v_gene: TRDV3
j_gene: TRDJ1
d_gene: TRDD3
CDR3aa: CAFSQSCVLGDDKLIF
CDR3nt: TGTGCCTTTAGCCAGTCCTGTGTACTGGGGGACGATAAACTCATCTTT

abundance: NA
v_gene: TRDV3
j_gene: TRDJ1
d_gene: TRDD3
CDR3aa: CASPAFPCTGGAFTDKLIF
CDR3nt: TGTGCCTCCCCGGCCTTCCCATGTACTGGGGGAGCATTTACCGATAAACTCATCTTT

abundance: NA
v_gene: TRDV3
j_gene: TRDJ3
d_gene: NA
CDR3aa: CAFPMSSWDTRQMFF
CDR3nt: TGTGCCTTTCCCATGAGCTCCTGGGACACCCGACAGATGTTTTTC

abundance: NA
v_gene: TRDV2
j_gene: TRDJ3
d_gene: NA
CDR3aa: CACDPAGIRSCYTLQMFF
CDR3nt: TGTGCCTGTGACCCTGCTGGGATCCGCTCCTGTTACACCCTACAGATGTTTTTC

abundance: NA
v_gene: TRDV2
j_gene: TRDJ3
d_gene: TRDD3
CDR3aa: CACDTGGYSLDTRHMFF
CDR3nt: TGTGCCTGTGACACTGGGGGATACTCCTTGGACACCCGACATATGTTTTTC

abundance: large
v_gene: TRDV2
j_gene: TRDJ3
d_gene: TRDD3
CDR3aa: CACDQLGDSSWDTRQMFF
CDR3nt: TGTGCCTGTGACCAACTGGGGGATAGCTCCTGGGACACCCGACAGATGTTTTTC

abundance: large
v_gene: TRDV2
j_gene: TRDJ1
d_gene: NA
CDR3aa: CACDTRWDTDKLIF
CDR3nt: TGTGCCTGTGACACGAGGTGGGATACCGATAAACTCATCTTT

abundance: NA
v_gene: TRDV1
j_gene: TRDJ1
d_gene: NA
CDR3aa: CALGAYYRPSYIQGDTNYTDKLIF
CDR3nt: TGTGCTCTTGGGGCTTACTATCGTCCTTCCTACATACAGGGGGATACTAACTACACCGATAAACTCATCTTT

abundance: NA
v_gene: TRDV2
j_gene: TRDJ3
d_gene: TRDD3
CDR3aa: CACDPLLGDTNWDTRQMFF
CDR3nt: TGTGCCTGTGACCCACTACTGGGGGATACGAACTGGGACACCCGACAGATGTTTTTC

abundance: few
v_gene: TRDV2
j_gene: TRDJ1
d_gene: TRDD3
CDR3aa: CACDTVPYWRIRRYTDKLTF
CDR3nt: TGTGCCTGCGACACCGTGCCGTACTGGAGGATACGTCGGTACACCGATAAACTCACCTTT

abundance: few
v_gene: TRDV1
j_gene: TRDJ1
d_gene: NA
CDR3aa: CALGEVIAFLPTERTGCTDKLIF
CDR3nt: TGTGCTCTTGGGGAAGTAATCGCCTTCCTTCCGACCGAAAGGACTGGGTGCACCGATAAACTCATCTTT

abundance: NA
v_gene: TRDV1
j_gene: TRDJ1
d_gene: NA
CDR3aa: CALGNYPKTDKLIF
CDR3nt: TGTGCTCTTGGGAACTACCCTAAGACCGATAAACTCATCTTT

abundance: large
v_gene: TRDV2
j_gene: TRDJ3
d_gene: TRDD3
CDR3aa: CACDNTGGYSWDTRQMFF
CDR3nt: TGTGCCTGTGACAATACTGGGGGATACTCCTGGGACACCCGACAGATGTTTTTC

abundance: large
v_gene: TRDV2
j_gene: TRDJ1
d_gene: TRDD3
CDR3aa: CACDTWGYDKLIF
CDR3nt: TGTGCCTGTGACACCTGGGGATACGATAAACTCATCTTT

abundance: few
v_gene: TRDV2
j_gene: TRDJ3
d_gene: TRDD3
CDR3aa: CACGTWGIRSWDTRQMFF
CDR3nt: TGTGCCTGTGGCACCTGGGGGATACGCTCCTGGGACACCCGACAGATGTTTTTC

abundance: NA
v_gene: TRDV1
j_gene: TRDJ1
d_gene: TRDD2
CDR3aa: CALGEPSFLPPPAGKLIF
CDR3nt: TGTGCTCTTGGGGAACCTAGTTTCCTACCGCCTCCCGCGGGAAAGCTCATCTTT

abundance: NA
v_gene: TRDV2
j_gene: TRDJ1
d_gene: NA
CDR3aa: CACDNSSGGYADKLIF
CDR3nt: TGTGCCTGTGACAACTCGAGTGGGGGGTACGCGGATAAACTCATCTTT

abundance: few
v_gene: TRDV2
j_gene: TRDJ3
d_gene: TRDD3
CDR3aa: CACDTVLGASSWDTRQMFF
CDR3nt: TGTGCCTGTGACACCGTACTGGGGGCTAGCTCCTGGGACACCCGACAGATGTTTTTC

abundance: few
v_gene: TRDV1
j_gene: TRDJ1
d_gene: TRDD3
CDR3aa: CALGEKPTGGNPTYTDKLIF
CDR3nt: TGTGCTCTTGGGGAAAAACCTACTGGGGGAAACCCGACTTACACCGATAAACTCATCTTT

abundance: few
v_gene: TRDV2
j_gene: TRDJ3
d_gene: TRDD3
CDR3aa: CACDSVLGESSWDTRQMFF
CDR3nt: TGTGCCTGTGACAGCGTACTGGGGGAGAGCTCCTGGGACACCCGACAGATGTTCTTC

abundance: few
v_gene: TRDV2
j_gene: TRDJ3
d_gene: TRDD3
CDR3aa: CACDTWGTSWDTRQMFF
CDR3nt: TGTGCCTGTGACACCTGGGGGACCTCCTGGGACACCCGACAGATGTTTTTC

abundance: NA
v_gene: TRDV3
j_gene: TRDJ3
d_gene: TRDD3
CDR3aa: CAFTALGDSPRQMFF
CDR3nt: TGTGCCTTTACAGCACTGGGGGATAGCCCCCGACAGATGTTTTTC

abundance: few
v_gene: TRDV2
j_gene: TRDJ3
d_gene: TRDD3
CDR3aa: CACDTMGDRRSWDTQQMFF
CDR3nt: TGTGCCTGTGACACGATGGGGGATCGCCGCTCCTGGGACACCCAACAGATGTTTTTC

abundance: NA
v_gene: TRDV2
j_gene: TRDJ2
d_gene: NA
CDR3aa: CACDTEDTAQLFF
CDR3nt: TGTGCCTGTGACACTGAGGATACAGCACAACTCTTCTTT

abundance: NA
v_gene: TRDV1
j_gene: TRDJ1
d_gene: TRDD3
CDR3aa: CALGLPPPLFWGIEGPWYTDKLIF
CDR3nt: TGTGCTCTTGGGCTCCCGCCGCCTTTGTTCTGGGGGATAGAAGGACCGTGGTACACCGATAAACTCATCTTT

abundance: NA
v_gene: TRDV2
j_gene: TRDJ2
d_gene: TRDD3
CDR3aa: CACDTVEDTETSQLFF
CDR3nt: TGTGCCTGTGACACCGTGGAGGATACGGAGACATCCCAACTCTTCTTT

abundance: NA
v_gene: TRDV1
j_gene: TRDJ1
d_gene: TRDD3
CDR3aa: CALGETPFANRGYGRRADKLIF
CDR3nt: TGTGCTCTTGGGGAAACGCCCTTCGCCAACAGGGGATACGGTCGACGCGCCGATAAACTCATCTTT

abundance: NA
v_gene: TRDV1
j_gene: TRDJ1
d_gene: NA
CDR3aa: CALGGTSRRGTHPYTDKLIF
CDR3nt: TGTGCTCTTGGGGGCACGTCCCGGAGGGGGACCCACCCGTACACCGATAAACTCATCTTT

abundance: NA
v_gene: TRDV1
j_gene: TRDJ1
d_gene: NA
CDR3aa: CALGDLSSYIVLGAPPYTDKLIF
CDR3nt: TGTGCTCTTGGGGATCTTTCTTCCTACATCGTACTGGGGGCCCCGCCGTACACCGATAAACTCATCTTT